A single sample is the source of the 3 T cell receptor beta chains below, sequenced in a study of T cell responses to AZD1222 COVID-19 vaccine. Profiled with immunoSEQ multiplex PCR; TCRdb holds only in-frame clones, not every one. Of 150,000 to 200,000 clones listed, roughly nine tenths were seen once; the top ten hold approximately 1.6%. The sample consisted of peripheral blood, taken on day 0 of AZD1222 vaccination. These TCRs come from an adult in good health.

The gene calls are TRBV11-3 and TRBJ2-3; either TRBD1 or TRBD2 may supply D (5 bases each). Germline lookup yields CDR1 SGHNT and CDR2 YENEEA. Trimming removed 4 bases at V and 0 bases at J, with 14 bases between. The CDR3 sequence is 16 residues long. The CDR3 protein is CASSSGTGKSTDTQYF. CDR3 DNA sequence: TGTGCCAGCAGCTCCGGGACGGGCAAAAGCACAGATACGCAGTATTTT.

V is TRBV19 and J is TRBJ2-4, with 9 nucleotides matching TRBD2. CDR1 and CDR2 from the germline V gene are LNHDA and SQIVND (reference sequence). This CDR3 region has 19 residues. V lost 1 base to trimming and J lost 1 base; unmatched junction nucleotides: 11. In nucleotides, the CDR3 is TGTGCCAGTAGTATAGCCAGTAGCGGGGGACCAGTTGCCAAAAACATTCAGTACTTC. This gives the protein CASSIASSGGPVAKNIQYF.

The chain couples TRBV24-1 to TRBJ2-1; TRBD1 might be the D (5 bases). Germline V gene data show CDR1 as KGHDR and CDR2 as SFDVKD. V lost 3 bases, J lost 7 bases, and 12 bases lay in between. The CDR3 totals 14 residues. The DNA for the CDR3 is TGTGCCACCAGTGATACAACCAGGGTAAATGAGCAGTTCTTC. Translated: CATSDTTRVNEQFF.